This T cell receptor (beta chain) appears in the sequencing data of a study of regulatory T cells in long-lasting Graves disease. Sample time point: persistent/refractory GD, antithyroid drugs over 5 years with positive TRAb. Extracted RNA from PBMCs served as the source of the TCR library. Sequencing libraries for TCR beta were prepared with iRepertoire HTBI primers and Arm-PCR of CDR3 regions. One entry per CDR3 protein, called by TCRdb with MiXCR from the multiplex PCR reads. The repertoire includes fewer than 450,000 distinct CDR3 sequences, about a quarter of them detected once, and approximately 25% sits in the top ten. This clonotype was counted a few times. The length of the CDR3 is 15 residues. The germline V gene has CDR1 SGHAT and CDR2 FQNNGV. V was pared by 2 bases and J by 8 bases, with 11 bases of the junction left unmatched.

The clonotype was recovered from a female donor with Graves disease. This sequence joins TRBV11-2 and TRBJ2-7, with 8 bases identical to TRBD2. The sample here was peripheral blood mononuclear cells (PBMCs), taken when the disease was refractory, from a patient treated with antithyroid drugs. The CDR3 here is CASSLNWASGPKQYF. CDR3 sequence (DNA): TGTGCCAGCAGCTTAAATTGGGCTAGCGGGCCTAAGCAGTACTTC.